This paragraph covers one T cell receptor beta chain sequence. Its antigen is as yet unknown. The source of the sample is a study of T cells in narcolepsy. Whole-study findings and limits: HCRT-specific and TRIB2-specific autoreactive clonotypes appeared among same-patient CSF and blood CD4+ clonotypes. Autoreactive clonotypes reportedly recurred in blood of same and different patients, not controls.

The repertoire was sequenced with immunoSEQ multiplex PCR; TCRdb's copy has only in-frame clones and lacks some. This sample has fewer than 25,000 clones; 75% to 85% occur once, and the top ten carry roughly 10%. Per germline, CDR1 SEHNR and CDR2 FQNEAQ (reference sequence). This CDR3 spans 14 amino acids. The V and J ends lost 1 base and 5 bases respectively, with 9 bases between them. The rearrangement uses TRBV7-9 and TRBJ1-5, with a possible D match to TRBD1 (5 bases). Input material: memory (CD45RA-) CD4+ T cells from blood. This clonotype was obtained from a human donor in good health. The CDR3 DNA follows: TGTGCCAGCAGCTTAGGAGGGGATCATCAGCCCCAGCATTTT. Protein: CASSLGGDHQPQHF.